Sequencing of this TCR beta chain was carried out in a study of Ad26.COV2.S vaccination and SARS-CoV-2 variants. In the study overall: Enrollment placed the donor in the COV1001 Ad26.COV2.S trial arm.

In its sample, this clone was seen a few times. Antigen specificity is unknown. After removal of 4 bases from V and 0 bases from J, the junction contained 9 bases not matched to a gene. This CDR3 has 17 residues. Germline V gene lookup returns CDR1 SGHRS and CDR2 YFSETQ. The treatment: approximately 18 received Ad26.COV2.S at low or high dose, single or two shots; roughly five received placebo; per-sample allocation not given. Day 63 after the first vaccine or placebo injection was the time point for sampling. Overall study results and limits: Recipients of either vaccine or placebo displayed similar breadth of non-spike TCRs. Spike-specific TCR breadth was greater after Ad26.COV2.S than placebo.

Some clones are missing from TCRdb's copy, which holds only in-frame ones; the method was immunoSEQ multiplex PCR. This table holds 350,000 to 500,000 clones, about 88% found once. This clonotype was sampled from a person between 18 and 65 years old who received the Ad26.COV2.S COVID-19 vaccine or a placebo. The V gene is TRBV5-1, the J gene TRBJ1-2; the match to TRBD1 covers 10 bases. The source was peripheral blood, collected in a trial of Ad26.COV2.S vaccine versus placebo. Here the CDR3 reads CASSRGAGTGANYGYTF. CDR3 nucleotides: TGCGCCAGCAGCAGGGGAGCCGGGACAGGGGCTAACTATGGCTACACCTTC.